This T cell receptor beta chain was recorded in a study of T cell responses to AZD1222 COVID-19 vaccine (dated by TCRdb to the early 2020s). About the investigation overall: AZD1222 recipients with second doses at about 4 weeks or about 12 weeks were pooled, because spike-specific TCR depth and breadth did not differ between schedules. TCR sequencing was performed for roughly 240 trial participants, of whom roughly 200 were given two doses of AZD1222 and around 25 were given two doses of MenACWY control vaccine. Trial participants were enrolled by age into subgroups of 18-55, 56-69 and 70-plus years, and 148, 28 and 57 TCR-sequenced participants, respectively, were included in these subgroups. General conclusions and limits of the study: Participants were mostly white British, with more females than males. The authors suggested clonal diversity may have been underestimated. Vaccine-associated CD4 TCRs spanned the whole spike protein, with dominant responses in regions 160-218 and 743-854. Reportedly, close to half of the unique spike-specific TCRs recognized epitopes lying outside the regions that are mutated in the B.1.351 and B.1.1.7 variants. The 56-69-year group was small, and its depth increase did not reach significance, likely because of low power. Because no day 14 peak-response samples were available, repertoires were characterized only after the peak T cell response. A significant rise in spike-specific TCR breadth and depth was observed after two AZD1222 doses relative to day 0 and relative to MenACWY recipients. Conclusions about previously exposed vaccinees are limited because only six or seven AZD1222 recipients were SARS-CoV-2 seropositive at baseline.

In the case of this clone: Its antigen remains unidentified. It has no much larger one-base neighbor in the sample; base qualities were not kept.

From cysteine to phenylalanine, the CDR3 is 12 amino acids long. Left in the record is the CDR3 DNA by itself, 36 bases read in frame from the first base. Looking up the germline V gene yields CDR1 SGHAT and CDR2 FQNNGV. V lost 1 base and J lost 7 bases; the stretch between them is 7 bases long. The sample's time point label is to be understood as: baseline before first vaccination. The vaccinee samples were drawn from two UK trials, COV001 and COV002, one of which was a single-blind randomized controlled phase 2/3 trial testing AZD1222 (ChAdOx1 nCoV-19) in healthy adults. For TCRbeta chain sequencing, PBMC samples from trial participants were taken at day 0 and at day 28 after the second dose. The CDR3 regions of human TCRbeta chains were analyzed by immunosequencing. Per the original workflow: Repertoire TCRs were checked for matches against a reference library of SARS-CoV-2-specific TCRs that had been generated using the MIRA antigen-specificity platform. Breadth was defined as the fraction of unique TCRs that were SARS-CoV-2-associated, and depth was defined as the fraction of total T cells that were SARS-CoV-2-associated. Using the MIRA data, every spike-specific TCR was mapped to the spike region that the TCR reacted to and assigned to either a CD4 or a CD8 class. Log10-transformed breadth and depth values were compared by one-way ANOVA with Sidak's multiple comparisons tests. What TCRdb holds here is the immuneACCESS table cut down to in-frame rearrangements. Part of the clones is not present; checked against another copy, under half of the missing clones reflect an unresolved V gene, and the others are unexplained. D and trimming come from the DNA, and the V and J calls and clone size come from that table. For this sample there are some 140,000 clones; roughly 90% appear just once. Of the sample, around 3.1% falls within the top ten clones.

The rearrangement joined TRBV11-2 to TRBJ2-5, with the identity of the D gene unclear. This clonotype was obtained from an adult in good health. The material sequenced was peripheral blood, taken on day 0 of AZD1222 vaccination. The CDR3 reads CASSLASGTQYF. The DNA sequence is TGTGCCAGCAGCTTAGCTTCCGGGACCCAGTACTTC.